Below, one TCR beta chain is given with its context. Its antigen is as yet unknown. Use of 60 Vbeta and 13 Jbeta primers characterized the PCR. The assay was immunoSEQ multiplex PCR, and TCRdb's table has in-frame clones only and misses some. The sample totals about 84,000 clones. The record originates from a study of cytomegalovirus exposure and HLA in healthy donors. Germline CDR1 reads MNHNS; CDR2 reads SASEGT. V lost 6 bases, J lost 2 bases, and 4 bases stayed unmatched. This CDR3 is built from 14 residues. Study-level results: Generally TCR sequences proved uncommon, though certain public TCRs appeared in numerous donors. A list of 150 to 200 TCR beta chains associated with cytomegalovirus was given. Using a false discovery rate of 0.05, a later analysis showed that 15,000 to 20,000 TCR beta sequences were associated with HLA alleles.

The chain uses TRBV6-1 and TRBJ1-5; TRBD1 matches 7 bases. The TCR originated in a man aged 50 to 59 in good health and CMV-seronegative. Source material: PBMCs. The CDR3 DNA is TGTGCCAGCAGCGCCGACAGGGGCAATCAGCCCCAGCATTTT. It codes for CASSADRGNQPQHF.